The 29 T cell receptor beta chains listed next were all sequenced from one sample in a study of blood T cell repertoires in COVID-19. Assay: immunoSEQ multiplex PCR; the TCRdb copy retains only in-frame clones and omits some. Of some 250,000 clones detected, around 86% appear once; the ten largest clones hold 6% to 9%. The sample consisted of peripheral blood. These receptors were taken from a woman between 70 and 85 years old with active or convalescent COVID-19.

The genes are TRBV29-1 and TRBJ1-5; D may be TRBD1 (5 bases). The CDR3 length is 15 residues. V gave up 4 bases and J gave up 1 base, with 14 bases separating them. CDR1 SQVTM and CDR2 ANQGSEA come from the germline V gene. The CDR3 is CSVAQGDGSNQPQHF. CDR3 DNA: TGCAGCGTTGCGCAGGGCGATGGAAGCAATCAGCCCCAGCATTTT.

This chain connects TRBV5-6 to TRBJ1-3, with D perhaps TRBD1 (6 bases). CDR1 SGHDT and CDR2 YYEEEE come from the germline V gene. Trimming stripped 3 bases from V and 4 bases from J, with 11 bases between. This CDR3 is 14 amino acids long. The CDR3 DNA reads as TGTGCCAGCAGCTGGGCGACAGGCGGAAACACCATATATTTT. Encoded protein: CASSWATGGNTIYF.

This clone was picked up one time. The CDR3 nucleotides are TGTGCCAGCAGCTTGGGGCGGATCTACGAGCAGTACTTC. This translates into CASSLGRIYEQYF. The chain links TRBV5-6 to TRBJ2-7, with unresolved D. The V gene's germline CDR1 is SGHDT and CDR2 YYEEEE. CDR3 length equals 13 residues. V lost 0 bases and J lost 3, with 7 bases in between.

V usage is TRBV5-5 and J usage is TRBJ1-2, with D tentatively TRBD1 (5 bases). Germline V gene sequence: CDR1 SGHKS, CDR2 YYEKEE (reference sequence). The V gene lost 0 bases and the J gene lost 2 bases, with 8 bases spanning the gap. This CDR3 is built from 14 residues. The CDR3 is CASSLGGMNYGYTF. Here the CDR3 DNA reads TGTGCCAGCAGCTTGGGGGGCATGAACTATGGCTACACCTTC.

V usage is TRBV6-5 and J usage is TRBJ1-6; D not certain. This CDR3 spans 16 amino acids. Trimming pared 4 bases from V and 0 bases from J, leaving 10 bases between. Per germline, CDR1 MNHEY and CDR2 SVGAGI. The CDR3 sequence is CASSSPRSSYNSPLHF. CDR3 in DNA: TGTGCCAGCAGTTCACCGAGGAGCTCCTATAATTCACCCCTCCACTTT.

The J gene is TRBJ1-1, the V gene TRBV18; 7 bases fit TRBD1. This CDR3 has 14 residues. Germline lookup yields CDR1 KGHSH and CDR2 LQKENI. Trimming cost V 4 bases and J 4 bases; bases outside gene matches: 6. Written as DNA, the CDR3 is TGTGCCAGCTCACTCGGGCAGGGGGTCACTGAAGCTTTCTTT. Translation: CASSLGQGVTEAFF.

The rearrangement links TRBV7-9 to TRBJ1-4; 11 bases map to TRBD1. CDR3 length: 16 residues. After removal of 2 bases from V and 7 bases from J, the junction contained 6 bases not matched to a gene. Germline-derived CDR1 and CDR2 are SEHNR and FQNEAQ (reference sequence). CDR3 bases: TGTGCCAGCAGCTTATCCCCGGGACAGGGGGGTGAAAAACTGTTTTTT. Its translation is CASSLSPGQGGEKLFF.

CDR3 in amino acids: CATLREAFF. The DNA for the CDR3 is TGTGCCACCCTGCGTGAAGCTTTCTTT. This sequence joins TRBV24-1 and TRBJ1-1; D is undetermined. V dropped 9 bases and J dropped 7 bases, with 5 bases sitting between them. Germline values: CDR1 KGHDR, CDR2 SFDVKD. The CDR3 is 9 amino acids.

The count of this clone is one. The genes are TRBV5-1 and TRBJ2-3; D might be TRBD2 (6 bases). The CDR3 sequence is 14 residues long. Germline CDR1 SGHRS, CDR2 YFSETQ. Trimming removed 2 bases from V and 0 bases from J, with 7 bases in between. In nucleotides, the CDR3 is TGCGCCAGCAGCTTTGGGACTAGCACAGATACGCAGTATTTT. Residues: CASSFGTSTDTQYF.

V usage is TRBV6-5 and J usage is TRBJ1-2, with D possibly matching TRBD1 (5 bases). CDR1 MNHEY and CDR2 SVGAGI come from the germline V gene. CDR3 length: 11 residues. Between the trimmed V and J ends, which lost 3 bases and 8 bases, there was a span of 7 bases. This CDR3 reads CASSYRGGYTF. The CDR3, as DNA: TGTGCCAGCAGTTATCGGGGGGGCTACACCTTC.

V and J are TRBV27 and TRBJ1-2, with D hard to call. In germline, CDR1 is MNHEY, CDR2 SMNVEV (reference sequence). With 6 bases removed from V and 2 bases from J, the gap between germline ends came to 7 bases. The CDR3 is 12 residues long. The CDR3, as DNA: TGTGCCAGCAGGGCGGGAAACTATGGCTACACCTTC. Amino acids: CASRAGNYGYTF.

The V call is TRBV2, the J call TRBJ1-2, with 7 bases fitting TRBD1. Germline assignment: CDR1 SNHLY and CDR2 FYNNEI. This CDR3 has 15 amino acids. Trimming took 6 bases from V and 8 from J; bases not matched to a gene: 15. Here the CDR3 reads CASSQTQTGPHGYTF. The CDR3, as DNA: TGTGCCAGCAGCCAAACTCAGACAGGGCCCCACGGCTACACCTTC.

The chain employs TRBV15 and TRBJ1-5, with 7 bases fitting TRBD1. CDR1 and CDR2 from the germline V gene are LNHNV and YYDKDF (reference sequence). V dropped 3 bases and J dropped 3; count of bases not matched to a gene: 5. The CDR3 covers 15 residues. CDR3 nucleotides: TGTGCCACCAGCAGTAGAGACAGGGTCAATCAGCCCCAGCATTTT. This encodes CATSSRDRVNQPQHF.

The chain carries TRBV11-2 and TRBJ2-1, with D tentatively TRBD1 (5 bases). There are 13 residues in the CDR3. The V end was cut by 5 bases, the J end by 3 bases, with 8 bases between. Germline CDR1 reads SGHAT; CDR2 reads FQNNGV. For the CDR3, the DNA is TGTGCCAGCAGCAACCAGGGCTACAATGAGCAGTTCTTC. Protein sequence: CASSNQGYNEQFF.

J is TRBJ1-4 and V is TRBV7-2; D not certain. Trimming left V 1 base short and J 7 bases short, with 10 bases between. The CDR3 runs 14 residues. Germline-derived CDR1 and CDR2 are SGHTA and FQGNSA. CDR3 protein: CASSLGQRGEKLFF. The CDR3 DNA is TGTGCCAGCAGCTTAGGGCAGCGGGGTGAAAAACTGTTTTTT.

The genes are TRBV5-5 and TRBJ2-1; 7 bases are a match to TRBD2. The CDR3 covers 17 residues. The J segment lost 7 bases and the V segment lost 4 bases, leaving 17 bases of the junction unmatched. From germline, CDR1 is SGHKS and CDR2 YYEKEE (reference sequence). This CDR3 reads CASSPGGGFRPGNEQFF. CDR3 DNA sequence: TGTGCCAGCAGCCCTGGGGGGGGGTTCCGCCCGGGGAATGAGCAGTTCTTC.

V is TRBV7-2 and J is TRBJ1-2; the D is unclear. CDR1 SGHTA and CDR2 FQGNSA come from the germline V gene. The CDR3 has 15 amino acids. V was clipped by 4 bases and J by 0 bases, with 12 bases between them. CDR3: CASSSNLLTNYGYTF. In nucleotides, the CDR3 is TGTGCCAGCAGCTCCAATCTATTAACTAACTATGGCTACACCTTC.

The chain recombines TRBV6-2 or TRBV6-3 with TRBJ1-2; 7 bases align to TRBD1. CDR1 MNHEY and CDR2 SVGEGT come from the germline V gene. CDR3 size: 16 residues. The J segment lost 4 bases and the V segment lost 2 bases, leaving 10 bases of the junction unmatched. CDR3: CASSYGSWDSIYGYTF. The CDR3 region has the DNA TGTGCCAGCAGTTACGGTTCTTGGGACAGTATCTATGGCTACACCTTC.

This CDR3 reads CATSDSYRVQETQYF. The DNA of the CDR3 is TGTGCCACCAGTGATTCCTACAGGGTACAAGAGACCCAGTACTTC. The rearrangement links TRBV24-1 to TRBJ2-5, with TRBD1 as a possible D gene (6 bases). The V gene lost 2 bases and the J gene lost 2 bases, with 11 bases spanning the gap. This CDR3 is 15 amino acids long. Germline-derived CDR1 and CDR2 are KGHDR and SFDVKD.

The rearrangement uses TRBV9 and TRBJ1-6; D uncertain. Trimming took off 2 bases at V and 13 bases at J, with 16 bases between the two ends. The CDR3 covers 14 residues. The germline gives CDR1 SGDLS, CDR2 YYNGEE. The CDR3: CASSVEPVFVPLHF. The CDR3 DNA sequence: TGTGCCAGCAGCGTCGAGCCGGTCTTCGTCCCCCTCCACTTT.

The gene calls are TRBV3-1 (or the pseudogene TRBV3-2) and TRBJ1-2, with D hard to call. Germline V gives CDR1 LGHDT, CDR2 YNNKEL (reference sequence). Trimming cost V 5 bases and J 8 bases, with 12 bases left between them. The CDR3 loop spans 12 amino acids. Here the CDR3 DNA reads TGTGCCAGCAGCTCGAGGTCGGGAGGCTACACCTTC. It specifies CASSSRSGGYTF.

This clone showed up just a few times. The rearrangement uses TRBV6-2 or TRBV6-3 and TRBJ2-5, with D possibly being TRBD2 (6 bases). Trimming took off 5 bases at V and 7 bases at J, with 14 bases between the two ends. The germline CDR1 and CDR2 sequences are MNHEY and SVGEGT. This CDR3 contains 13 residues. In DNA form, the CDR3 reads TGTGCCAGCAGTCTCAGGGACTTGTCGACCCAGTACTTC. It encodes CASSLRDLSTQYF.

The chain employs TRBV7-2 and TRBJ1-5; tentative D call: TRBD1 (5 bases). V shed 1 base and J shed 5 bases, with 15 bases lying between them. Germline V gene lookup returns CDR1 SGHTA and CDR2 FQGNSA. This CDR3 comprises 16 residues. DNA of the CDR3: TGTGCCAGCAGCTTAGGGTTTAGGGGAATAGATCAGCCCCAGCATTTT. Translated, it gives CASSLGFRGIDQPQHF.

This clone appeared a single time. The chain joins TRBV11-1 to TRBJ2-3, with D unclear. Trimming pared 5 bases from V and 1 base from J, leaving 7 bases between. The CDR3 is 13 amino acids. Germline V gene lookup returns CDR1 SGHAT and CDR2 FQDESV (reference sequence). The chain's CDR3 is CASSAPGTDTQYF. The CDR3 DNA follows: TGTGCCAGCAGCGCTCCGGGCACAGATACGCAGTATTTT.

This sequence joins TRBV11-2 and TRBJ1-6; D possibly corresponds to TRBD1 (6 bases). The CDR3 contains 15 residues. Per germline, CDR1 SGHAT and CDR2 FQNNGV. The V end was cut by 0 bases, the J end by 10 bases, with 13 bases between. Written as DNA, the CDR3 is TGTGCCAGCAGCTTAGAACGGACAGCGGGGTCACCCCTCCACTTT. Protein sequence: CASSLERTAGSPLHF.

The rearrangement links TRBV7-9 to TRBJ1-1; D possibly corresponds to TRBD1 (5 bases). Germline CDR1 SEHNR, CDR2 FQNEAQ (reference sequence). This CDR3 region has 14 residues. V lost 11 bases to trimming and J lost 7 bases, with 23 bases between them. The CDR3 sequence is CASGNGFDRFEAFF. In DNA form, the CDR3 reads TGTGCCTCAGGGAACGGATTTGACCGTTTTGAAGCTTTCTTT.

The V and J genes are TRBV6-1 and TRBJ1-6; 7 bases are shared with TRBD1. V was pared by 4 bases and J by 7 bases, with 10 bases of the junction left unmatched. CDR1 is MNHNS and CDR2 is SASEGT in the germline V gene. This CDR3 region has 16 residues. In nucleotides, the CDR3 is TGTGCCAGCAGTGTACCTACAGGGGTCGGGAATTCACCCCTCCACTTT. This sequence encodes CASSVPTGVGNSPLHF.

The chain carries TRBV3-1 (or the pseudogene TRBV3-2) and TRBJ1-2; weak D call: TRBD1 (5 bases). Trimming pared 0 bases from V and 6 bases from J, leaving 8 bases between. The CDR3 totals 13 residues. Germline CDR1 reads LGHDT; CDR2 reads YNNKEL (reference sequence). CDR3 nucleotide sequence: TGTGCCAGCAGCCAAGATGTAGGGGATGGCTACACCTTC. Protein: CASSQDVGDGYTF.

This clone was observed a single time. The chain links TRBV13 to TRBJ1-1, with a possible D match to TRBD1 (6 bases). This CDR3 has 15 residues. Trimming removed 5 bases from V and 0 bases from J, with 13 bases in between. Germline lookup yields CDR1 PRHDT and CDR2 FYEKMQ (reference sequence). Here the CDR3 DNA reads TGTGCCAGCAGCCTTGGACAGAACATGAACACTGAAGCTTTCTTT. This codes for CASSLGQNMNTEAFF.